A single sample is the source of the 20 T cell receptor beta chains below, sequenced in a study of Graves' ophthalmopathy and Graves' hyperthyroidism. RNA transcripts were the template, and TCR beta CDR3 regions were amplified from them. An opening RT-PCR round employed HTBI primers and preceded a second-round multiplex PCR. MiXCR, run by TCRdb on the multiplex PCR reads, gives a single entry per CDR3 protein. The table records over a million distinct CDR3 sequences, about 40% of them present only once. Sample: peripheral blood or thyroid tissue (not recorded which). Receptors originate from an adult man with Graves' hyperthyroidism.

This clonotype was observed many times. In DNA form, the CDR3 reads TGTGCCAGCAGTCGGGACACTTCCCAAGAGACCCAGTACTTC. Amino acid sequence: CASSRDTSQETQYF. The chain is built from TRBV6-5 and TRBJ2-5, with D perhaps matching TRBD1 (6 bases). Per the germline V gene, CDR1 is MNHEY and CDR2 is SVGAGI. This CDR3 is built from 14 residues. V was trimmed by 5 bases and J by 1 base, leaving 11 bases between them.

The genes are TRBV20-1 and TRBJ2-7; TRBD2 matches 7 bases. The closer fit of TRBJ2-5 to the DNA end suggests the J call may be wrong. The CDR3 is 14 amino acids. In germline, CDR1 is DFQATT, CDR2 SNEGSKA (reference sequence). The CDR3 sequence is CSASWSGTRETQYF. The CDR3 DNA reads TGCAGTGCCAGCTGGAGCGGGACCCGAGAGACCCAGTACTTC.

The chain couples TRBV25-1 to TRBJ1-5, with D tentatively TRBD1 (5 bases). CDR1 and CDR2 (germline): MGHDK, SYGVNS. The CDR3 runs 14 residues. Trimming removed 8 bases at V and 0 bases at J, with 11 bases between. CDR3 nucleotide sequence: TGTGCCAGCCGGGAGGGGTATAGCAATCAGCCCCAGCATTTT. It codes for CASREGYSNQPQHF.

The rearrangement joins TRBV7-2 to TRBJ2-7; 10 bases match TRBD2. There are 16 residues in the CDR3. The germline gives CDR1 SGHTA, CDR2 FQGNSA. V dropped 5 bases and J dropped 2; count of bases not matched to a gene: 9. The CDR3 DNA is TGTGCCAGCAGCCAAGAAGCTAGCGGGGGAACCTACGAGCAGTACTTC. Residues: CASSQEASGGTYEQYF. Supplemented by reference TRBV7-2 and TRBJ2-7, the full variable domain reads GAGVSQSPSNKVTEKGKDVELRCDPISGHTALYWYRQSLGQGLEFLIYFQGNSAPDKSGLPSDRFSAERTGGSVSTLTIQRTQQEDSAVYLCASSQEASGGTYEQYFGPGTRLTVT.

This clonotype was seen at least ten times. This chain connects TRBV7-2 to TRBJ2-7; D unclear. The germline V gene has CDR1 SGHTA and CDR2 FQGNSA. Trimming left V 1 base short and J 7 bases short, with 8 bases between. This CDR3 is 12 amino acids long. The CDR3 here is CASSLGPREQYF. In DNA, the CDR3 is TGTGCCAGCAGCTTAGGCCCTCGGGAGCAGTACTTC.

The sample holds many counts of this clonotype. Written as DNA, the CDR3 is TGTGCCAGCAGTTTAGCGAGGACAGGACAAGAGACCCAGTACTTC. Protein: CASSLARTGQETQYF. The chain joins TRBV12-3 or TRBV12-4 to TRBJ2-5, with 7 positions matching TRBD1. Trimming removed 0 bases from V and 2 bases from J; junction bases left unmatched: 3. The CDR3 is 15 residues long.

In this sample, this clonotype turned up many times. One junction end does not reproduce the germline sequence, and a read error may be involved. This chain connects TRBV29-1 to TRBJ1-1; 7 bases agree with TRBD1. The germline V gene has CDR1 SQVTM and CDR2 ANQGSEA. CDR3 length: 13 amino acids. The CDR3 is CSVESPDRSRSVF. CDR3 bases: TGCAGCGTTGAATCCCCGGACAGGTCGCGGAGTGTCTTT.

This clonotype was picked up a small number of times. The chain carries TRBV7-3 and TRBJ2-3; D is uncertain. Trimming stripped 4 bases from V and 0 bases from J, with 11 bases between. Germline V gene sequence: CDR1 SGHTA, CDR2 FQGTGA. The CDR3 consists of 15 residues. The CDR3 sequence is CASSSSGASTDTQYF. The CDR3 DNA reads TGTGCCAGCAGCTCATCGGGCGCGAGCACAGATACGCAGTATTTT.

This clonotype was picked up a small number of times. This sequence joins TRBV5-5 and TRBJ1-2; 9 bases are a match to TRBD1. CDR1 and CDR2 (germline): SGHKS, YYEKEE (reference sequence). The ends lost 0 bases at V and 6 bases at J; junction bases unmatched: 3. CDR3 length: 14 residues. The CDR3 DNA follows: TGTGCCAGCAGCTTGGGACAGGGGGGTCATGGCTACACCTTC. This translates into CASSLGQGGHGYTF.

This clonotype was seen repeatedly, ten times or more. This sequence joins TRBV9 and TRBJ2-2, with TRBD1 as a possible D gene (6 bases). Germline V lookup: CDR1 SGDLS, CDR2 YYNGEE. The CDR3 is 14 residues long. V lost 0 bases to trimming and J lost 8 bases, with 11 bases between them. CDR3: CASSVGSGAGELFF. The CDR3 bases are TGTGCCAGCAGCGTAGGGTCAGGGGCTGGGGAGCTGTTTTTT.

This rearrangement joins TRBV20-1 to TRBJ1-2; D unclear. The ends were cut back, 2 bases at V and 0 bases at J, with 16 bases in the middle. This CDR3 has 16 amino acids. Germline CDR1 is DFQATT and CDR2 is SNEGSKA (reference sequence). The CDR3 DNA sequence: TGCAGTGCTAGAAGAGGGCGGGCCAGTTCTAACTATGGCTACACCTTC. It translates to CSARRGRASSNYGYTF.

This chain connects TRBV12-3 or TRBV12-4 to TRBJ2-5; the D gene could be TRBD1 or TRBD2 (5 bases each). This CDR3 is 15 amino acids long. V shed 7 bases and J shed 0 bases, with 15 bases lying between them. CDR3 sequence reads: CASTTLSGHQETQYF. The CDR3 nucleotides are TGTGCCAGCACTACCCTGTCGGGGCACCAAGAGACCCAGTACTTC.

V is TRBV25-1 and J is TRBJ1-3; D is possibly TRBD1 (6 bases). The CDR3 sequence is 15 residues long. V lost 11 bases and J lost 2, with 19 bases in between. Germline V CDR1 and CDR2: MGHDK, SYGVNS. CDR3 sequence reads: CAGSTPGVAGNTIYF. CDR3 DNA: TGTGCCGGATCTACCCCAGGGGTAGCTGGAAACACCATATATTTT. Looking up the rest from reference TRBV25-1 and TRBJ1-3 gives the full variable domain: EADIYQTPRYLVIGTGKKITLECSQTMGHDKMYWYQQDPGMELHLIHYSYGVNSTEKGDLSSESTVSRIRTEHFPLTLESARPSHTSQYLCAGSTPGVAGNTIYFGEGSWLTVV.

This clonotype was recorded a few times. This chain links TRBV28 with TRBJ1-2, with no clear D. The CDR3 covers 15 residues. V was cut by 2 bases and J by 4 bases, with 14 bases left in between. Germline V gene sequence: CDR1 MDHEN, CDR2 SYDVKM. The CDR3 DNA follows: TGTGCCAGCAGTTTAATAGGGCCTTGGGGCTATGGCTACACCTTC. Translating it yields CASSLIGPWGYGYTF.

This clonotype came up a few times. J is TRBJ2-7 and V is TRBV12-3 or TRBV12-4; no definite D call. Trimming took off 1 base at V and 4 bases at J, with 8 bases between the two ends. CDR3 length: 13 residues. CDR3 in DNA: TGTGCCAGCAGTTTAGGCAATCCATACGAGCAGTACTTC. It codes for CASSLGNPYEQYF.

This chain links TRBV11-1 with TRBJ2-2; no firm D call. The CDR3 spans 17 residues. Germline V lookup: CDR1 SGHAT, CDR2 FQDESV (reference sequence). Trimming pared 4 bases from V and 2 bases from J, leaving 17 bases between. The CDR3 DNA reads TGTGCCAGCAGCTCCACACTTAGCCCACATAACACCGGGGAGCTGTTTTTT. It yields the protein CASSSTLSPHNTGELFF.

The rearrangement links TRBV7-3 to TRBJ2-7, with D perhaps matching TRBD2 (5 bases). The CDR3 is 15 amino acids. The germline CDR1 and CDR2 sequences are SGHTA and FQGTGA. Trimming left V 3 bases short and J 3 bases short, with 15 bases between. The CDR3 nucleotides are TGTGCCAGCAGCTTGAGCCGGCTGGGAGTCTACGAGCAGTACTTC. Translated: CASSLSRLGVYEQYF.

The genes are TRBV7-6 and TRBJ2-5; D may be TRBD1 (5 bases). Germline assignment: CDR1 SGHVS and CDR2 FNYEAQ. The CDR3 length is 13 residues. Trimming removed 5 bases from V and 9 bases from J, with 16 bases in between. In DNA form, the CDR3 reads TGTGCCAGCAGCCTACAGGTCAATCAGCCCCAGTACTTC. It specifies CASSLQVNQPQYF.

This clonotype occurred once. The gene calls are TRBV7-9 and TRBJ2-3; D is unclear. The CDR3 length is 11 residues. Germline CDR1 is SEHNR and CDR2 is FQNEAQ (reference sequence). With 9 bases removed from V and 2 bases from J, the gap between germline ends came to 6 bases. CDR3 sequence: CASSVTDTQYF. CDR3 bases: TGTGCCAGTTCTGTCACAGATACGCAGTATTTT.

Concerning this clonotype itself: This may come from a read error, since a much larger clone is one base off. Written as DNA, the CDR3 is TGCGCCAGCAGCCCTAGCGTCCCCGGGGAGCTGTTTTTT. Translation: CASSPSVPGELFF. V is TRBV5-1 and J is TRBJ2-2; tentative D call: TRBD2 (6 bases). This CDR3 is built from 13 residues. CDR1 and CDR2 from the germline V gene are SGHRS and YFSETQ. Trimming shortened V by 4 bases and J by 6 bases, and 10 bases separated the two germline ends.